What follows are 15 T cell receptor beta chains derived from one specimen sequenced in a study of CD8 T cells in Susac syndrome (dated by TCRdb to 2018 to 2020). The protocol used for the library was the immunoSEQ multiplex PCR assay. RNA was extracted using the RNeasy kit, and roughly 0.5 to 1 microgram was reverse transcribed with random hexamers. The public reads were reanalyzed by TCRdb: fastp trimming at Q25, MiXCR alignment, in-frame beta chains only. Rows merge per CDR3 protein into single entries with the most common DNA and genes. Counted in this sample were approximately 280,000 distinct CDR3 sequences; about 85% of them appeared once. In total, the top ten clones hold approximately 0.11% of the sample. The sequenced sample consisted of CD8+ T cells from PBMCs. The receptors stem from a human donor with multiple sclerosis.

This clonotype came up once. The chain has TRBV18 and TRBJ2-7; D uncertain. The CDR3 runs to 13 residues. V lost 6 bases and J lost 4, with 13 bases in between. Germline values: CDR1 KGHSH, CDR2 LQKENI. CDR3 sequence reads: CASSSYDGYEQYF. DNA of the CDR3: TGTGCCAGCTCTTCCTACGACGGGTACGAGCAGTACTTC.

This clonotype showed up just a few times. This rearrangement joins TRBV7-8 to TRBJ1-5; D gene unclear. The germline V gene has CDR1 SGHVS and CDR2 FQNEAQ. The CDR3 spans 15 residues. V was trimmed by 2 bases and J by 2 bases, leaving 10 bases between them. The CDR3 coding sequence is TGTGCCAGCAGCTTACGGGCAGTAGGCAATCAGCCCCAGCATTTT. Encoded protein: CASSLRAVGNQPQHF. The whole variable domain, remainder taken from reference TRBV7-8 and TRBJ1-5, is GAGVSQSPRYKVAKRGQDVALRCDPISGHVSLFWYQQALGQGPEFLTYFQNEAQLDKSGLPSDRFFAERPEGSVSTLKIQRTQQEDSAVYLCASSLRAVGNQPQHFGDGTRLSIL.

V and J are TRBV7-2 and TRBJ2-3; 10 positions agree with TRBD2. The CDR3 length is 15 residues. V trimming: 6 bases; J trimming: 6 bases; junction bases outside the gene matches: 9. CDR1 and CDR2 (germline): SGHTA, FQGNSA. The DNA of the CDR3 is TGTGCCAGCAGGCATAGCGGGAGGCCGGGGGATACGCAGTATTTT. This encodes CASRHSGRPGDTQYF.

In its sample, this clonotype was seen a few times. This rearrangement joins TRBV28 to TRBJ2-5; D is ambiguous. The CDR3 totals 13 residues. Trimming stripped 4 bases from V and 0 bases from J, with 6 bases between. Germline V gene data show CDR1 as MDHEN and CDR2 as SYDVKM. The CDR3 loop is CASSYGYQETQYF. For the CDR3, the DNA is TGTGCCAGCAGTTATGGGTACCAAGAGACCCAGTACTTC.

The chain carries TRBV20-1 and TRBJ2-7, with 9 bases fitting TRBD1. Germline CDR1 is DFQATT and CDR2 is SNEGSKA (reference sequence). The CDR3 has 14 residues. V lost 6 bases and J lost 2; bases outside the gene matches: 8. The DNA of the CDR3 is TGCAGTGCCACGTCACGGACAGGGGCCTACGAGCAGTACTTC. This gives the protein CSATSRTGAYEQYF.

This clonotype was recorded only once. This rearrangement joins TRBV15 to TRBJ2-1; possible D gene TRBD2, 5 bases. Looked up from germline, CDR1 is LNHNV and CDR2 is YYDKDF (reference sequence). Trimming left V 0 bases short and J 6 bases short, with 18 bases between. The CDR3 totals 17 residues. The CDR3 sequence is CATSRELRVGAGNEQFF. CDR3 sequence (DNA): TGTGCCACCAGCAGAGAACTTCGTGTGGGAGCAGGCAATGAGCAGTTCTTC.

The V and J genes are TRBV28 and TRBJ1-1; D not certain. CDR3 length equals 13 residues. The germline V gene encodes CDR1 MDHEN and CDR2 SYDVKM. V lost 2 bases, J lost 1 base, and 5 bases lay in between. The CDR3 DNA sequence: TGTGCCAGCAGTTTACACGCGAACACTGAAGCTTTCTTT. Amino acid sequence: CASSLHANTEAFF.

V is TRBV10-3 and J is TRBJ2-7, with 7 bases identical to TRBD1. CDR3 length equals 15 residues. The germline V gene encodes CDR1 ENHRY and CDR2 SYGVKD. J was trimmed by 2 bases and V by 0 bases; bases with no gene match: 4. CDR3 region: CAISESRGQTYEQYF. The CDR3 coding sequence is TGTGCCATCAGTGAGTCACGGGGACAGACCTACGAGCAGTACTTC.

This chain connects TRBV12-3 or TRBV12-4 to TRBJ1-2, with unresolved D. V was shortened by 6 bases and J by 5 bases, with 16 bases between the two germline ends. This CDR3 contains 14 residues. DNA of the CDR3: TGTGCCAGCAGCTATCCAGTGGCTCGGTATGGCTACACCTTC. Amino acid sequence: CASSYPVARYGYTF.

The V gene is TRBV7-6, the J gene TRBJ2-3; TRBD1 is a possible D gene (6 bases). Per germline, CDR1 SGHVS and CDR2 FNYEAQ. Trimming left V 3 bases short and J 3 bases short, with 13 bases between. This CDR3 is 15 amino acids long. In nucleotides, the CDR3 is TGTGCCAGCAGCTTCACCAGGGGCCTGACAGATACGCAGTATTTT. Translating gives CASSFTRGLTDTQYF.

This chain joins TRBV15 and TRBJ2-2, with D possibly called TRBD1 or TRBD2 (5 bases each). The ends were cut back, 3 bases at V and 6 bases at J, with 17 bases in the middle. This CDR3 is 16 amino acids long. Germline-derived CDR1 and CDR2 are LNHNV and YYDKDF (reference sequence). CDR3 protein: CATSSFVGTVAGELFF. Here the CDR3 DNA reads TGTGCCACCAGCAGTTTTGTAGGGACCGTGGCCGGGGAGCTGTTTTTT.

The V and J genes are TRBV15 and TRBJ1-4, with 9 bases fitting TRBD1. CDR1 LNHNV and CDR2 YYDKDF come from the germline V gene (reference sequence). Trimming cost V 5 bases and J 6 bases; bases outside gene matches: 7. The CDR3 is 15 amino acids. CDR3 nucleotides: TGTGCCACCAGCGTGCGGGACAGGGCGGATGAAAAACTGTTTTTT. This gives the protein CATSVRDRADEKLFF.

This chain's CDR3 is CASRKTGSLNNEQFF. The CDR3 nucleotides are TGTGCCAGCAGAAAGACCGGTAGTTTAAACAATGAGCAGTTCTTC. The chain carries TRBV25-1 and TRBJ2-1; no clear D. Between the trimmed V and J ends, which lost 6 bases and 5 bases, there was a span of 17 bases. The CDR3 has 15 amino acids. From germline, CDR1 is MGHDK and CDR2 SYGVNS.

The J gene is TRBJ1-6, the V gene TRBV4-1; no clear D. The V end lost 1 base, the J end lost 5 bases, and 12 bases lay between the germline ends. Germline lookup yields CDR1 MGHRA and CDR2 YSYEKL. The CDR3 is made up of 16 amino acids. CDR3 DNA: TGCGCCAGCAGCCAAGGTTTCCCGCGTGATAATTCACCCCTCCACTTT. Protein: CASSQGFPRDNSPLHF.

CDR3 coding DNA: TGCAGTGCTAGAGATAAGGCAGGGCCATACGAGCAGTACTTC. Residues: CSARDKAGPYEQYF. The chain employs TRBV20-1 and TRBJ2-7; tentative D call: TRBD1 (5 bases). The CDR3 runs 14 residues. Between the trimmed V and J ends, which lost 0 bases and 4 bases, there was a span of 13 bases. Germline V gene sequence: CDR1 DFQATT, CDR2 SNEGSKA (reference sequence).